The T cell receptor (beta chain) described here comes from a study of naive and memory T cell subsets. Study-wide findings and caveats: A few larger clonotypes appeared in naive repertoires, especially CD8, possibly memory cells re-expressing CD45RA. Between naive and memory subsets, TCR abundance power law exponents differed. Expression changes during T cell differentiation may affect RNA-based TCR counts.

An equimolar mix of two oligonucleotides served as the beta constant-region primer for TRBC1 and TRBC2. TCRdb analysed the UMI-ligation and nested PCR reads with MiXCR anew, one entry per CDR3 protein. The sample lists roughly 140,000 distinct CDR3 sequences, about 15% occurring once. This clonotype has just a few counts. Its specificity is unknown. V was cut by 6 bases and J by 4 bases, with 6 bases left in between. CDR1 and CDR2 (germline): LGHDT, YNNKEL (reference sequence). The CDR3 consists of 11 residues. The sample consisted of naive CD4+ T cells from blood. The gene calls are TRBV3-1 and TRBJ2-5, with no clear D. This receptor was identified in a human donor in good health. CDR3 DNA sequence: TGTGCCAGCAGGTACTCAGAGACCCAGTACTTC. Protein: CASRYSETQYF.